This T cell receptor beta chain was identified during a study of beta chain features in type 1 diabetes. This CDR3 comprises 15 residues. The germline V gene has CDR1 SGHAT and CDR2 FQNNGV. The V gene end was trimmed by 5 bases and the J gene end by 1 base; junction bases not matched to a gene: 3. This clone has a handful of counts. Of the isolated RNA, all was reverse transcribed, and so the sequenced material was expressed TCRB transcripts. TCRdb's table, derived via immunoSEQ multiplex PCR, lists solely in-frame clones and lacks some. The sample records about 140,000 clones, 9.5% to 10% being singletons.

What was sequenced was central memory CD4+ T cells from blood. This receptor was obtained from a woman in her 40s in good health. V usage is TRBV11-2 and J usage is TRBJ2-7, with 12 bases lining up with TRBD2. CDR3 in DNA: TGTGCCAGCAGCCTACTAGCGGGGGGTTCCTACGAGCAGTACTTC. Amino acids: CASSLLAGGSYEQYF. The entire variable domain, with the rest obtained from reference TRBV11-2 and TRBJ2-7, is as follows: EAGVAQSPRYKIIEKRQSVAFWCNPISGHATLYWYQQILGQGPKLLIQFQNNGVVDDSQLPKDRFSAERLKGVDSTLKIQPAKLEDSAVYLCASSLLAGGSYEQYFGPGTRLTVT.